The rows below give T cell receptor beta chains drawn from one sample of a study of T cell repertoires in cytomegalovirus infection. Antigens of these TCRs are unknown. TCRdb fed the reads into MiXCR, producing one record per CDR3 protein. The sample consists of 450,000 to 600,000 distinct CDR3 sequences, 33% of them appearing once. This material consisted of cultured PBMCs, taken from culture after CMV antigen stimulation. These receptors were obtained from a human donor in good health (CMV status not recorded). Some clones in this sample may be carry-over from other donors' samples. CDR3s include the opening cysteine and the closing phenylalanine or tryptophan. A D gene is named only where the DNA matches it firmly. A clone size is listed for some rows: how often the clone was seen (once, few, many), or a class if it is expanded.

. | few | TRBJ2-1 | TRBV4-3 | TGCGCCAGCAGCCAAGATACGATGGGTGAGCAGTTCTTC | CASSQDTMGEQFF
. | . | TRBJ1-2 | TRBV10-2 | TGCGCCAGCAGTGAATATCGGGGAGGGGTGGGCTATGGCTACACCTTC | CASSEYRGGVGYGYTF
. | . | TRBJ1-1 | TRBV12-3/TRBV12-4 | TGTGCCAGCAGTTTCGTTAGGGAAGCTTTCTTT | CASSFVREAFF
. | . | TRBJ2-5 | TRBV29-1 | TGCAGCGTTGACTCGCCGGGCAAAGAGACCCAGTACTTC | CSVDSPGKETQYF
TRBD1 | once | TRBJ2-2 | TRBV7-3 | TGTGCCAGCAGCTTGACCCGGGACAGAGGTACCGGGGAGCTGTTTTTT | CASSLTRDRGTGELFF
. | few | TRBJ2-7 | TRBV27 | TGTGCCAGCAGTTTATCGACTAGTGGGGTTGGCGAGCAGTACTTC | CASSLSTSGVGEQYF
. | once | TRBJ1-4 | TRBV12-3/TRBV12-4 | TGTGCCAGCACGAAGACAGGCTTTAATGAAAAACTGTTTTTT | CASTKTGFNEKLFF
TRBD2 | . | TRBJ2-2 | TRBV20-1 | TGCAGTGCCCCCGGACTAGTCGACACCGGGGAGCTGTTTTTT | CSAPGLVDTGELFF
. | few | TRBJ2-7 | TRBV27 | TGTGCCAGCTCATTTTCGGGGTTCGGACGGTGGTGGTACGAGCAGTACTTC | CASSFSGFGRWWYEQYF
. | . | TRBJ2-7 | TRBV20-1 | TGCAGTGCTTCGGACATCTACGAGCAGTACTTC | CSASDIYEQYF
TRBD2 | once | TRBJ2-2 | TRBV28 | TGTGCCAGCAGTCCTAGCGGGAGTGGCGGGGAGCTGTTTTTT | CASSPSGSGGELFF
TRBD2 | . | TRBJ2-3 | TRBV11-2 | TGTGCCAGCAGCTTAGATATGTCTTCGAGCGGGAGGATCACAGATACGCAGTATTTT | CASSLDMSSSGRITDTQYF
TRBD1 | . | TRBJ1-6 | TRBV6-2/TRBV6-3 | TGTGCCAGCAGTTATGCAGGGGGAGATTCACCCCTCCACTTT | CASSYAGGDSPLHF
. | many | TRBJ1-2 | TRBV28 | TGTGCCAGCAGTTTGAGCTACTATGGCTACACCTTC | CASSLSYYGYTF
. | . | TRBJ2-1 | TRBV7-9 | TGTGCCAGCAGCCGGACGGGGGCTTCCTACAATGAGCAGTTCTTC | CASSRTGASYNEQFF
. | . | TRBJ2-1 | TRBV28 | TGTGCCAGCACGGGAGCGCTGAATGAGCAGTTCTTC | CASTGALNEQFF
. | . | TRBJ2-7 | TRBV4-3 | TGCGCCAGCAGCCAAGATAGGAGACCCCTGGCCAGCGAGCAGTACTTC | CASSQDRRPLASEQYF
TRBD2 | . | TRBJ2-2 | TRBV4-1 | TGCGCCAGCAGCCAAGATCCAGCGGGAGGTGGTACCGGGGAGCTGTTTTTT | CASSQDPAGGGTGELFF
. | few | TRBJ1-1 | TRBV11-3 | TGTGCCAGCAGCTTAAGGCATGAAGCTTTCTTT | CASSLRHEAFF
TRBD1 | . | TRBJ2-1 | TRBV20-1 | TGCAGTGCTGGACTCCCGGGACAGGTCGTCAATGAGCAGTTCTTC | CSAGLPGQVVNEQFF
. | once | TRBJ2-5 | TRBV9 | TGTGCCAGCAGCGTAGGGGGCGCTGACCAATTAGAGACCCAGTACTTC | CASSVGGADQLETQYF
. | once | TRBJ2-2 | TRBV28 | TGTGCCAGCAGTCCCCTTGGGGATTTCGCCGGGGAGCTGTTTTTT | CASSPLGDFAGELFF
TRBD2 | few | TRBJ2-3 | TRBV29-1 | TGCAGCGTTGATCCTAGCGGCCTCACAGATACGCAGTATTTT | CSVDPSGLTDTQYF
TRBD1 | . | TRBJ2-3 | TRBV7-6 | TGTGCCAGCAGCTTAGCGGCTCCGGGACAGACGCAGTATTTT | CASSLAAPGQTQYF